This is a list of T cell receptor beta chains from one sample in a study of cytomegalovirus exposure and HLA in healthy donors. Libraries were prepared by immunoSEQ multiplex PCR; TCRdb keeps only in-frame clonotypes and omits some of them. The sample holds about 300,000 clones, roughly 90% seen once. Sequenced material: PBMCs. The receptors were sampled from a man aged 40-50 years in good health and CMV-seropositive. Both conserved end residues are part of each CDR3. D genes are given only for firm matches. Part of the rows lack a size; the others show once, few, many or a class for expanded clones.

cdr3_length j_call d_call clone_size v_call cdr3_aa cdr3_nt
14 TRBJ2-7 - - TRBV14 CASSQVTGHFEQYF TGTGCCAGCAGCCAAGTGACAGGCCACTTCGAGCAGTACTTC
16 TRBJ2-1 TRBD2 - TRBV7-6 CASSLGGLAGYNEQFF TGTGCCAGCAGCTTAGGTGGACTAGCGGGCTACAATGAGCAGTTCTTC
16 TRBJ2-1 TRBD2 once TRBV5-1 CASSLIAGRGVAEQFF TGCGCCAGCAGCTTGATAGCCGGGAGGGGCGTCGCTGAGCAGTTCTTC
15 TRBJ1-5 - - TRBV27 CASSLAGDLNQPQHF TGTGCCAGCAGTTTAGCAGGGGATCTAAATCAGCCCCAGCATTTT
16 TRBJ2-1 TRBD2 - TRBV4-1 CASSPRGLAGVSEQFF TGCGCCAGCAGCCCCCGGGGTCTAGCGGGAGTTAGTGAGCAGTTCTTC
13 TRBJ2-1 - - TRBV7-7 CASDGRGGNEQFF TGTGCCTCTGATGGAAGAGGTGGCAATGAGCAGTTCTTC
16 TRBJ1-1 - - TRBV7-9 CASSLGGGTLRTEAFF TGTGCCAGCAGCTTGGGAGGGGGGACCCTTCGCACTGAAGCTTTCTTT
14 TRBJ1-5 TRBD1 - TRBV28 CASLTGGRNQPQHF TGTGCCAGCCTGACAGGGGGCCGCAATCAGCCCCAGCATTTT
17 TRBJ2-7 TRBD2 - TRBV18 CASSLSSGGNTAYEQYF TGTGCCAGCTCACTTTCCTCGGGAGGGAATACCGCCTACGAGCAGTACTTC
15 TRBJ2-1 - - TRBV6-1 CASSDLYREGNEQFF TGTGCCAGCAGCGACCTTTACAGGGAGGGCAATGAGCAGTTCTTC
13 TRBJ2-7 - once TRBV5-1 CASSLSSGYEQYF TGCGCCAGCAGCTTAAGTAGCGGCTACGAGCAGTACTTC
16 TRBJ2-7 TRBD1 - TRBV5-1 CASSLAAGQGGYEQYF TGCGCCAGCAGCTTGGCCGCGGGACAGGGTGGCTACGAGCAGTACTTC
16 TRBJ2-5 TRBD2 - TRBV5-1 CASSLGGLAAQETQYF TGCGCCAGCAGCCTGGGGGGACTAGCGGCCCAAGAGACCCAGTACTTC
15 TRBJ2-7 TRBD1 - TRBV4-3 CASSQDRQGFYEQYF TGCGCCAGCAGCCAAGATAGACAGGGGTTTTACGAGCAGTACTTC
12 TRBJ2-7 - - TRBV6-5 CASSFSPYEQYF TGTGCCAGCAGCTTCTCCCCCTACGAGCAGTACTTC
14 TRBJ2-1 TRBD2 - TRBV29-1 CSVDRYLAGGEQFF TGCAGCGTTGATCGATATCTAGCGGGTGGGGAGCAGTTCTTC
16 TRBJ2-1 TRBD2 - TRBV5-1 CASSSSSGVGNNEQFF TGCGCCAGCAGCTCTTCTAGCGGGGTGGGTAACAATGAGCAGTTCTTC
15 TRBJ2-6 TRBD1 - TRBV7-9 CASSLTGAGANVLTF TGTGCCAGCAGCTTGACAGGGGCTGGGGCCAACGTCCTGACTTTC
14 TRBJ2-7 TRBD2 - TRBV7-9 CASTSSSGGRPQYF TGTGCCAGCACCTCGAGTAGCGGGGGCCGACCGCAGTACTTC
14 TRBJ2-3 TRBD1 - TRBV7-3 CASSWTGGTDTQYF TGTGCCAGCAGCTGGACAGGGGGCACAGATACGCAGTATTTT
14 TRBJ2-2 - - TRBV7-9 CASSLKQGGGELFF TGTGCCAGCAGCTTAAAACAGGGTGGCGGGGAGCTGTTTTTT
15 TRBJ2-1 - - TRBV7-2 CASSSSRGSYNEQFF TGTGCCAGCAGCTCGAGCAGGGGATCCTACAATGAGCAGTTCTTC
12 TRBJ1-2 - - TRBV15 CATSRASNGYTF TGTGCCACCAGCAGGGCCTCCAATGGCTACACCTTC
14 TRBJ2-3 TRBD2 - TRBV6-6 CASSRAGVGRTQYF TGTGCCAGCAGTCGAGCGGGAGTGGGGCGTACGCAGTATTTT
16 TRBJ1-5 - - TRBV7-8 CASSLLGGYSNQPQHF TGTGCCAGCAGCTTACTCGGGGGGTATAGCAATCAGCCCCAGCATTTT
14 TRBJ2-7 TRBD1 - TRBV2 CASRQGAMGYEQYF TGTGCCAGCCGACAGGGGGCCATGGGCTACGAGCAGTACTTC
15 TRBJ2-2 TRBD1 - TRBV4-2 CASSQDRQGTGELFF TGTGCCAGCAGCCAAGATCGACAGGGGACCGGGGAGCTGTTTTTT
14 TRBJ2-5 TRBD2 - TRBV19 CASSGGGFGKTQYF TGTGCCAGTAGCGGCGGGGGGTTCGGGAAGACCCAGTACTTC
15 TRBJ1-4 - - TRBV7-9 CASSLESATNEKLFF TGTGCCAGCAGCTTAGAGAGTGCAACTAATGAAAAACTGTTTTTT
17 TRBJ1-1 - - TRBV19 CASSIGRLQAVSTEAFF TGTGCCAGTAGTATAGGCAGGCTGCAGGCCGTCAGCACTGAAGCTTTCTTT
21 TRBJ2-3 TRBD2 - TRBV28 CASSFTLDTRRLAGGTDTQYF TGTGCCAGCAGTTTCACGCTCGACACACGGAGACTAGCGGGAGGGACAGATACGCAGTATTTT
15 TRBJ1-5 - - TRBV2 CASSVIGDSNQPQHF TGTGCCAGCAGTGTAATAGGAGATAGCAATCAGCCCCAGCATTTT
14 TRBJ2-7 TRBD1 - TRBV19 CASSPGTGWIEQYF TGTGCCAGCTCTCCCGGGACAGGCTGGATCGAGCAGTACTTC
14 TRBJ2-2 - - TRBV14 CASSQVPSAGELFF TGTGCCAGCAGCCAAGTTCCGAGCGCCGGGGAGCTGTTTTTT
15 TRBJ2-1 TRBD1 - TRBV30 CAWVPDRRAYNEQFF TGTGCCTGGGTCCCGGACAGGAGAGCCTACAATGAGCAGTTCTTC
13 TRBJ1-1 - - TRBV11-2 CASSFQGRTEAFF TGTGCCAGCAGTTTCCAGGGTAGAACTGAAGCTTTCTTT
15 TRBJ2-3 - - TRBV4-2 CASSQEPSGWDTQYF TGTGCCAGCAGCCAAGAGCCAAGCGGGTGGGATACGCAGTATTTT
17 TRBJ1-4 TRBD1 - TRBV5-1 CASSLDPSGQGSEKLFF TGCGCCAGCAGCTTGGACCCATCGGGACAGGGGTCTGAAAAACTGTTTTTT
14 TRBJ2-2 TRBD2 few TRBV2 CASSEGGSFGELFF TGTGCCAGCAGTGAGGGGGGGAGTTTCGGGGAGCTGTTTTTT
15 TRBJ2-1 TRBD1 once TRBV6-5 CASRIDRGLRNEQFF TGTGCCAGCAGGATCGACAGGGGGCTTAGAAATGAGCAGTTCTTC
16 TRBJ2-5 TRBD2 - TRBV7-9 CSSSLEVAGAAKTQYF TGTTCCAGCAGCTTGGAGGTAGCGGGAGCGGCGAAGACCCAGTACTTC
14 TRBJ2-7 - - TRBV5-1 CASSLARRDYEQYF TGCGCCAGCAGCTTGGCCAGACGGGACTACGAGCAGTACTTC
15 TRBJ2-4 - - TRBV11-2 CASSLIRLAKNIQYF TGTGCCAGCAGCTTAATCAGACTAGCCAAAAACATTCAGTACTTC
16 TRBJ2-7 TRBD1 - TRBV28 CAGSFPGQVGSYEQYF TGTGCCGGCAGTTTTCCCGGACAGGTGGGCTCCTACGAGCAGTACTTC
16 TRBJ2-1 TRBD1 once TRBV4-2 CASSHPPGQHAGEQFF TGTGCCAGCAGCCACCCTCCGGGACAGCATGCAGGTGAGCAGTTCTTC
14 TRBJ2-1 TRBD2 - TRBV6-5 CASLAGGPYNEQFF TGTGCCAGCTTAGCGGGAGGCCCCTACAATGAGCAGTTCTTC
15 TRBJ1-3 - - TRBV14 CASSPTEEAGNTIYF TGTGCCAGCAGCCCGACAGAAGAGGCTGGAAACACCATATATTTT
15 TRBJ2-7 TRBD2 - TRBV5-1 CASSLVSGPVYEQYF TGCGCCAGCAGCTTGGTTAGCGGGCCGGTCTACGAGCAGTACTTC
15 TRBJ1-2 TRBD1 - TRBV28 CASSAQGAEKYGYTF TGTGCCAGCAGCGCACAGGGGGCGGAAAAGTATGGCTACACCTTC